This T cell receptor (beta chain) is drawn from a study of blood T cells in healthy people across ages. The extraction recovered at least 5.5 micrograms of total RNA per sample. Primed by a sample-barcoded 5' primer and a J-beta primer mix, a second PCR proceeded for 7 to 11 cycles. One entry per CDR3 protein, called by TCRdb with MiXCR from the 5' RACE reads. The table lists around 990,000 distinct CDR3 sequences, around two fifths of them singletons. CDR1 and CDR2 (germline): MNHEY, SVGEGT. V was clipped by 0 bases and J by 3 bases, with 9 bases between them. This CDR3 is 16 amino acids long. This chain links TRBV6-2 or TRBV6-3 with TRBJ2-6; weak D call: TRBD2 (6 bases). Sequencing was carried out using blood. This receptor was taken from a man aged 18-30 years in good health. CDR3 DNA sequence: TGTGCCAGCAGTTACTCGCGGGGCTATGGGGCCAACGTCCTGACTTTC. This translates into CASSYSRGYGANVLTF.